This TCR beta chain was documented in a study of memory B cells and T cells in multiple sclerosis. The protocol was immunoSEQ multiplex PCR, while the TCRdb copy is restricted to in-frame clones and leaves out a portion. Of 30,000 or so clones listed, about 84% are singletons. This clone occurred once. The antigen remains unidentified. Stimulus-free culture yielded autoproliferating CFSE-dim and non-proliferating CFSE-high T cells, each sequenced separately. About 50 million CFSE-labeled PBMCs were cultured around 7 days unstimulated, then replicate wells were pooled. The CDR3 is 14 residues long. V dropped 4 bases and J dropped 4 bases, with 11 bases sitting between them. Germline loops: CDR1 MDHEN, CDR2 SYDVKM.

J is TRBJ1-5 and V is TRBV28; D possibly corresponds to TRBD1 (6 bases). The TCR sequence derives from a human donor with multiple sclerosis. Specimen: PBMCs from blood kept in culture. The CDR3 nucleotides are TGTGCCAGCAGTTCCGTACAGGGAAATCAGCCCCAGCATTTT. This gives the protein CASSSVQGNQPQHF.